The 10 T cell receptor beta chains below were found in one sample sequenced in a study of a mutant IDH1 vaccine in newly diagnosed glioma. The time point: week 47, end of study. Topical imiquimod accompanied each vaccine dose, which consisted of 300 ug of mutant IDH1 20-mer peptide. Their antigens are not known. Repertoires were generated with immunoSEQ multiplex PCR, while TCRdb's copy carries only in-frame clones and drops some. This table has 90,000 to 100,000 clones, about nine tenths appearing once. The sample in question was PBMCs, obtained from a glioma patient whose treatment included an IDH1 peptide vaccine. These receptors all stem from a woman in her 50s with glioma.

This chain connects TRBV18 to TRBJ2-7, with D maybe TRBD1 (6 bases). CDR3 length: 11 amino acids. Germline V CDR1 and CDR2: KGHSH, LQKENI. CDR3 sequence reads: CASGDSYEQYF. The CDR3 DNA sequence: TGTGCGTCAGGGGACTCCTACGAGCAGTACTTC.

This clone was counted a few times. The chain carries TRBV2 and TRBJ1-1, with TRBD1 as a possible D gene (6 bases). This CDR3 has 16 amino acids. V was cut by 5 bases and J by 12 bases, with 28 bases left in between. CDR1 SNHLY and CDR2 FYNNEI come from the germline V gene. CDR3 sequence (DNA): TGTGCCAGCAGTCCCCCCCGCCGGACAGCTCAGTTTGTCCCTTTCTTT. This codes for CASSPPRRTAQFVPFF.

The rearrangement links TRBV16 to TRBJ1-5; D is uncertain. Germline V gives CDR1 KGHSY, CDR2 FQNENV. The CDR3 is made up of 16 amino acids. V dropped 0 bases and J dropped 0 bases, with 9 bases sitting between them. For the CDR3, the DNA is TGTGCCAGCAGCCAATCAGGCATGAATAGCAATCAGCCCCAGCATTTT. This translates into CASSQSGMNSNQPQHF.

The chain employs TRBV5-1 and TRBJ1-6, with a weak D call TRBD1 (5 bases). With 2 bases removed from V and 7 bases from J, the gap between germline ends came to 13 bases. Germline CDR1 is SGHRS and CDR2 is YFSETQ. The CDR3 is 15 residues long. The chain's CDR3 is CASSLRDGPNSPLHF. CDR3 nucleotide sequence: TGCGCCAGCAGCTTACGGGACGGCCCAAATTCACCCCTCCACTTT. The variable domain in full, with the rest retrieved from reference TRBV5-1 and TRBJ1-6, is KAGVTQTPRYLIKTRGQQVTLSCSPISGHRSVSWYQQTPGQGLQFLFEYFSETQRNKGNFPGRFSGRQFSNSRSEMNVSTLELGDSALYLCASSLRDGPNSPLHFGNGTRLTVT.

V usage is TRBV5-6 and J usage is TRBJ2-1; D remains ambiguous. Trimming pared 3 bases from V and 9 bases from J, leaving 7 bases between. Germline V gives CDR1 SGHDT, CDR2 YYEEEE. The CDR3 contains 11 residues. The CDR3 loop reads CASSSVGEQFF. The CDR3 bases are TGTGCCAGCAGCTCCGTGGGTGAGCAGTTCTTC.

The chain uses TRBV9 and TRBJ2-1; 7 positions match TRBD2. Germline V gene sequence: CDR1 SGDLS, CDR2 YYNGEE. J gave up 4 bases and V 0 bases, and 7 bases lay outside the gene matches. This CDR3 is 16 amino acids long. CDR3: CASSVGIAGEYNEQFF. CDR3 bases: TGTGCCAGCAGCGTAGGGATAGCGGGCGAATACAATGAGCAGTTCTTC. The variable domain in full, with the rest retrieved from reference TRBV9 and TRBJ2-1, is DSGVTQTPKHLITATGQRVTLRCSPRSGDLSVYWYQQSLDQGLQFLIQYYNGEERAKGNILERFSAQQFPDLHSELNLSSLELGDSALYFCASSVGIAGEYNEQFFGPGTRLTVL.

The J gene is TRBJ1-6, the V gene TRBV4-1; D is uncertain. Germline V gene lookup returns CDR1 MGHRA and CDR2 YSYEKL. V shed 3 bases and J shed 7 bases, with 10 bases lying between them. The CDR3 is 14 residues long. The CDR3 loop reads CASSHLVVNSPLHF. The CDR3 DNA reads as TGCGCCAGCAGCCACCTCGTGGTGAATTCACCCCTCCACTTT.

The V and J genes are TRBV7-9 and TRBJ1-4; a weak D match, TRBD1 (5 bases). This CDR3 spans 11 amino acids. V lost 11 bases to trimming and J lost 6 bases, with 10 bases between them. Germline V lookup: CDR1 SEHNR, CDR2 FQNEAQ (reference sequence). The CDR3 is CAGGYDEKLFF. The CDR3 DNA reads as TGTGCCGGGGGGTACGATGAAAAACTGTTTTTT.

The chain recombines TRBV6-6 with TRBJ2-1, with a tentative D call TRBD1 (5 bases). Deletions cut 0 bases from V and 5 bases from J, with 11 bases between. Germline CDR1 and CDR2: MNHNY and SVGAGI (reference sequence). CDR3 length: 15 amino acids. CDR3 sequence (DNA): TGTGCCAGCAGTTACTCCGGGCAGGGTAACAATGAGCAGTTCTTC. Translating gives CASSYSGQGNNEQFF.

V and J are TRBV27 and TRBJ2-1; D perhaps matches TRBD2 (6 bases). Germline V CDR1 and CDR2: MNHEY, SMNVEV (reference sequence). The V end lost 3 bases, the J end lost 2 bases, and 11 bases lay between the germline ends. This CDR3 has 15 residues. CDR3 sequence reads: CASSLWLAPYNEQFF. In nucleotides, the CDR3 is TGTGCCAGCAGTTTGTGGCTAGCGCCCTACAATGAGCAGTTCTTC.